The 32 T cell receptor beta chains listed next were all sequenced from one sample in a study of graft-versus-host responses after intestinal transplantation. Produced via immunoSEQ multiplex PCR; TCRdb's table is partial and in-frame only. This sample carries over 80,000 clones, around 90% of them seen once, and the ten largest clones take more than 0.35%. Their target antigens are unknown. The input for sequencing was unstimulated CD8+ T cells sorted from spleen or lymph node cells, taken before transplant. The receptor set was obtained from a human donor who was the organ donor for an intestinal transplant.

This chain connects TRBV9 to TRBJ2-1; 9 bases fit TRBD2. The CDR3 runs to 15 residues. V gave up 2 bases and J gave up 0 bases; unmatched junction bases: 0. Germline lookup yields CDR1 SGDLS and CDR2 YYNGEE. The CDR3 reads CASSVSGSSYNEQFF. The CDR3 coding sequence is TGTGCCAGCAGCGTTAGCGGGAGCTCCTACAATGAGCAGTTCTTC. The whole variable domain, remainder taken from reference TRBV9 and TRBJ2-1, is DSGVTQTPKHLITATGQRVTLRCSPRSGDLSVYWYQQSLDQGLQFLIQYYNGEERAKGNILERFSAQQFPDLHSELNLSSLELGDSALYFCASSVSGSSYNEQFFGPGTRLTVL.

The chain carries TRBV7-6 and TRBJ2-2; D remains unclear. Germline CDR1 is SGHVS and CDR2 is FNYEAQ. The ends were cut back, 4 bases at V and 0 bases at J, with 9 bases in the middle. The length of the CDR3 is 15 residues. In DNA form, the CDR3 reads TGTGCCAGCAGCTCTATACTCCCGAACACCGGGGAGCTGTTTTTT. Translating it yields CASSSILPNTGELFF.

CDR3 region: CASSPGDILNEQYF. The CDR3 coding sequence is TGTGCCAGCAGCCCAGGGGACATTTTGAACGAGCAGTACTTC. The chain is built from TRBV9 and TRBJ2-7; tentative D call: TRBD1 (6 bases). Trimming pared 4 bases from V and 5 bases from J, leaving 16 bases between. CDR3 length: 14 amino acids. Germline V gives CDR1 SGDLS, CDR2 YYNGEE.

The chain employs TRBV27 and TRBJ2-3, with TRBD2 matching 11 bases. Per the germline V gene, CDR1 is MNHEY and CDR2 is SMNVEV (reference sequence). The CDR3 is made up of 16 amino acids. J was trimmed by 4 bases and V by 5 bases; bases with no gene match: 8. DNA of the CDR3: TGTGCCAGCAGTCCGGGACTAGCGGTCGTATCAGATACGCAGTATTTT. It is translated as CASSPGLAVVSDTQYF.

V usage is TRBV11-2 and J usage is TRBJ2-7, with D tentatively TRBD2 (5 bases). This CDR3 comprises 13 residues. V was pared by 7 bases and J by 1 base, with 11 bases between. Germline CDR1 SGHAT, CDR2 FQNNGV. This chain's CDR3 is CASTHGVSYEQYF. As DNA, the CDR3 is TGTGCCAGCACCCACGGGGTTTCCTACGAGCAGTACTTC.

The rearrangement uses TRBV5-6 and TRBJ1-6; D call uncertain. The CDR3 totals 13 residues. CDR1 and CDR2 from the germline V gene are SGHDT and YYEEEE. Trimming stripped 4 bases from V and 8 bases from J, with 10 bases between. CDR3 DNA sequence: TGTGCCAGCAGCGTGCCCCAGGATTCACCCCTCCACTTT. It encodes CASSVPQDSPLHF.

A word on this clone: The sample contains more than one DNA sequence encoding this CDR3. The genes are TRBV27 and TRBJ1-1; no reliable D call. Germline V gene data show CDR1 as MNHEY and CDR2 as SMNVEV (reference sequence). Trimming took off 0 bases at V and 1 base at J, with 3 bases between the two ends. The CDR3 length is 13 residues. CDR3 protein: CASSLSRNTEAFF. The CDR3 DNA reads as TGTGCCAGCAGTTTATCCAGGAACACTGAAGCTTTCTTT.

The gene calls are TRBV27 and TRBJ2-7, with TRBD2 as a possible D gene (5 bases). Trimming removed 4 bases from V and 6 bases from J, with 10 bases in between. The CDR3 is 12 residues long. The germline V gene has CDR1 MNHEY and CDR2 SMNVEV (reference sequence). The CDR3 here is CASSSRTLEQYF. CDR3 nucleotide sequence: TGTGCCAGCAGTTCCAGGACTCTCGAGCAGTACTTC.

In DNA, the CDR3 is TGTGCCAGCAGTCAGGACATCTCTGGAAACACCATATATTTT. It specifies CASSQDISGNTIYF. The genes are TRBV2 and TRBJ1-3; D may be TRBD1 (5 bases). CDR1 SNHLY and CDR2 FYNNEI come from the germline V gene. The CDR3 is 14 amino acids. The germline V and J ends were trimmed by 5 bases and 0 bases, with 8 bases remaining between them.

The chain carries TRBV11-2 and TRBJ2-1; D is undetermined. Germline V gene data show CDR1 as SGHAT and CDR2 as FQNNGV. V was clipped by 5 bases and J by 5 bases, with 10 bases between them. CDR3 size: 13 residues. This CDR3 reads CASSPAPDNEQFF. The CDR3 DNA reads TGTGCCAGCAGCCCTGCGCCCGACAATGAGCAGTTCTTC.

The count of this clone is one. The V and J genes are TRBV7-3 and TRBJ2-3; TRBD2 matches 8 bases. The junction had 2 bases not matched to a gene; V was cut back by 5 bases and J by 1 base. Germline CDR1 and CDR2: SGHTA and FQGTGA. This CDR3 comprises 14 residues. CDR3 sequence reads: CASSPGGGTDTQYF. CDR3 in DNA: TGTGCCAGCAGCCCGGGGGGGGGCACAGATACGCAGTATTTT.

The chain recombines TRBV2 with TRBJ1-6; D is ambiguous. The CDR3 has 19 amino acids. Germline V lookup: CDR1 SNHLY, CDR2 FYNNEI. With 3 bases removed from V and 0 bases from J, the gap between germline ends came to 18 bases. The CDR3 sequence: CASSDEWAITSSYNSPLHF. CDR3 nucleotides: TGTGCCAGCAGTGATGAATGGGCCATTACAAGCTCCTATAATTCACCCCTCCACTTT.

This chain uses TRBV7-3 with TRBJ2-5, with 9 bases identical to TRBD2. V trimming: 0 bases; J trimming: 10 bases; junction bases outside the gene matches: 6. Germline CDR1 SGHTA, CDR2 FQGTGA. The CDR3 extends over 14 amino acids. The CDR3 DNA follows: TGTGCCAGCAGCTTAACCGGGGCTAGCGGGGACCAGTACTTC. This encodes CASSLTGASGDQYF.

This clone appeared a single time. The chain employs TRBV29-1 and TRBJ1-2; D ambiguous. This CDR3 is 14 amino acids long. Germline values: CDR1 SQVTM, CDR2 ANQGSEA. The germline V and J ends were trimmed by 6 bases and 9 bases, with 23 bases remaining between them. CDR3 DNA sequence: TGCAGCGTCGAACACCGGGAATACGACTTTAGCTACACCTTC. It translates to CSVEHREYDFSYTF.

Only a few counts were recorded for this clone. The rearrangement links TRBV27 to TRBJ2-1; 9 nucleotides align to TRBD1. Losses at the gene ends were 3 bases for V and 7 bases for J; bases not matched to a gene: 10. The CDR3 extends over 16 amino acids. Per germline, CDR1 MNHEY and CDR2 SMNVEV (reference sequence). The CDR3 loop is CASSFPGQGFKNEQFF. The CDR3 coding sequence is TGTGCCAGCAGTTTCCCGGGACAGGGTTTTAAAAATGAGCAGTTCTTC.

This rearrangement joins TRBV11-2 to TRBJ2-7, with D possibly matching TRBD2 (7 bases). V shed 4 bases and J shed 5 bases, with 15 bases lying between them. The length of the CDR3 is 14 residues. CDR1 is SGHAT, CDR2 FQNNGV, per germline. The CDR3 bases are TGTGCCAGCAGCTCCGCCGGCGGGGGCCACGAGCAGTACTTC. It translates to CASSSAGGGHEQYF.

This rearrangement joins TRBV27 to TRBJ2-7, with D possibly matching TRBD1 (5 bases). Germline V CDR1 and CDR2: MNHEY, SMNVEV (reference sequence). The CDR3 runs 15 residues. V was trimmed by 5 bases and J by 0 bases, leaving 14 bases between them. As DNA, the CDR3 is TGTGCCAGCAGTCCTATCAGGGTCCCCTCCTACGAGCAGTACTTC. It translates to CASSPIRVPSYEQYF.

This clone occurred once. This sequence joins TRBV7-3 and TRBJ2-7; D is uncertain. The CDR3 extends over 16 amino acids. Trimming left V 2 bases short and J 0 bases short, with 14 bases between. Germline V lookup: CDR1 SGHTA, CDR2 FQGTGA. Written as DNA, the CDR3 is TGTGCCAGCAGCTTAGACGGCGGCGGAAGCTCCTACGAGCAGTACTTC. Translating it yields CASSLDGGGSSYEQYF.

This clone was seen more than once but under ten times. The rearrangement joins TRBV4-1 to TRBJ2-2, with D perhaps matching TRBD1 (6 bases). CDR1 MGHRA and CDR2 YSYEKL come from the germline V gene. V was trimmed by 5 bases and J by 7 bases, leaving 14 bases between them. This CDR3 contains 14 residues. CDR3 sequence (DNA): TGCGCCAGCAGCGCTCGGGACATAGACGGGGAGCTGTTTTTT. This translates into CASSARDIDGELFF.

In its sample, this clone was seen once. The chain links TRBV4-1 to TRBJ1-4, with D perhaps TRBD1 (5 bases). The CDR3 length is 16 residues. V was clipped by 3 bases and J by 7 bases, with 18 bases between them. Per germline, CDR1 MGHRA and CDR2 YSYEKL. The CDR3 DNA reads as TGCGCCAGCAGCCAGTGGGGCCTGGTGGAAAGTGAAAAACTGTTTTTT. Translated, it gives CASSQWGLVESEKLFF.

The V gene is TRBV6-5, the J gene TRBJ2-1; 12 nucleotides match TRBD2. Looked up from germline, CDR1 is MNHEY and CDR2 is SVGAGI. J was trimmed by 5 bases and V by 7 bases; bases with no gene match: 3. The CDR3 consists of 14 residues. The CDR3 spells CASTSGGVDNEQFF. The DNA for the CDR3 is TGTGCCAGCACTAGCGGGGGGGTCGACAATGAGCAGTTCTTC.

The V call is TRBV5-6, the J call TRBJ2-1; TRBD1 is a possible D gene (6 bases). CDR3 size: 14 residues. The ends were cut back, 2 bases at V and 6 bases at J, with 12 bases in the middle. Germline V gene sequence: CDR1 SGHDT, CDR2 YYEEEE. The CDR3 here is CASSLTGLGNEQFF. The CDR3 DNA follows: TGTGCCAGCAGCTTAACAGGGCTAGGCAATGAGCAGTTCTTC.

The V call is TRBV6-5, the J call TRBJ1-2; D gene ambiguous. The CDR3 contains 15 residues. The V gene lost 2 bases and the J gene lost 4 bases, with 14 bases spanning the gap. Germline V gene lookup returns CDR1 MNHEY and CDR2 SVGAGI. CDR3 protein: CASSYGSGGIYGYTF. CDR3 nucleotides: TGTGCCAGCAGTTACGGGTCGGGAGGGATCTATGGCTACACCTTC.

This clone has only one observation. This chain connects TRBV5-6 to TRBJ1-1, with D perhaps matching TRBD1 (5 bases). V lost 0 bases to trimming and J lost 6 bases, with 6 bases between them. Germline V gene data show CDR1 as SGHDT and CDR2 as YYEEEE. This CDR3 contains 12 residues. CDR3 sequence reads: CASSLGGPEAFF. CDR3 nucleotides: TGTGCCAGCAGCTTGGGGGGCCCTGAAGCTTTCTTT. Combining the CDR3 with reference TRBV5-6 and TRBJ1-1 gives the whole variable domain DAGVTQSPTHLIKTRGQQVTLRCSPKSGHDTVSWYQQALGQGPQFIFQYYEEEERQRGNFPDRFSGHQFPNYSSELNVNALLLGDSALYLCASSLGGPEAFFGQGTRLTVV.

The V call is TRBV7-9, the J call TRBJ2-6; the D is unclear. The CDR3 runs to 16 residues. Per the germline V gene, CDR1 is SEHNR and CDR2 is FQNEAQ (reference sequence). The V end lost 5 bases, the J end lost 0 bases, and 11 bases lay between the germline ends. This CDR3 is CASSPRWHSGANVLTF. The CDR3 DNA reads TGTGCCAGCAGCCCCAGGTGGCACTCTGGGGCCAACGTCCTGACTTTC.

This clone has only one observation. The CDR3 protein is CASSQEGRGSHEQYF. In nucleotides, the CDR3 is TGCGCCAGCAGCCAGGAGGGGCGGGGGTCCCACGAGCAGTACTTC. J is TRBJ2-7 and V is TRBV4-3, with TRBD2 identical over 7 bases. J was trimmed by 5 bases and V by 3 bases; bases with no gene match: 10. The CDR3 runs to 15 residues. Germline V gene lookup returns CDR1 LGHNA and CDR2 YSLEER.

This chain links TRBV9 with TRBJ2-3, with TRBD2 matching over 14 bases. Per germline, CDR1 SGDLS and CDR2 YYNGEE. This CDR3 is built from 17 residues. The J segment lost 2 bases and the V segment lost 1 base, leaving 3 bases of the junction unmatched. In DNA, the CDR3 is TGTGCCAGCAGCGTACGGACTAGCGGGGGGTACACAGATACGCAGTATTTT. Its translation is CASSVRTSGGYTDTQYF.

The chain recombines TRBV9 with TRBJ2-3; the D gene is possibly TRBD2 (7 bases). The CDR3 totals 16 residues. The germline V gene encodes CDR1 SGDLS and CDR2 YYNGEE. The ends were cut back, 1 base at V and 2 bases at J, with 14 bases in the middle. CDR3 sequence reads: CASSVRGGGLTDTQYF. The CDR3 DNA is TGTGCCAGCAGCGTACGCGGCGGGGGCCTCACAGATACGCAGTATTTT.

This clone was found once. This sequence joins TRBV29-1 and TRBJ2-7, with a tentative D call TRBD1 (6 bases). The ends were cut back, 5 bases at V and 2 bases at J, with 16 bases in the middle. The CDR3 loop spans 14 amino acids. CDR1 is SQVTM and CDR2 is ANQGSEA in the germline V gene. The CDR3 DNA reads TGCAGCGTTAGAGGGGTGGACAGCACCTACGAGCAGTACTTC. It specifies CSVRGVDSTYEQYF.

The chain carries TRBV4-3 and TRBJ1-3, with D unclear. V was cut by 0 bases and J by 0 bases, with 6 bases left in between. The CDR3 runs 15 residues. CDR1 is LGHNA and CDR2 is YSLEER in the germline V gene. The CDR3 reads CASSQEISSGNTIYF. CDR3 DNA sequence: TGCGCCAGCAGCCAAGAAATCTCCTCTGGAAACACCATATATTTT.

This clone turned up a few times. The J gene is TRBJ1-3, the V gene TRBV2; D uncertain. CDR3 length equals 13 residues. V lost 6 bases and J lost 0, with 6 bases in between. Germline CDR1 is SNHLY and CDR2 is FYNNEI. CDR3 residues: CASRDYSGNTIYF. The CDR3 DNA is TGTGCCAGCAGGGACTACTCTGGAAACACCATATATTTT.

This chain uses TRBV19 with TRBJ2-3; TRBD1 is a possible D gene (6 bases). Germline CDR1 LNHDA, CDR2 SQIVND (reference sequence). This CDR3 is 17 amino acids long. V lost 7 bases and J 0 bases, leaving 20 bases between the germline ends. The CDR3 bases are TGTGCCAGTAATTGGGGCGTTGGGACACCGAGCACAGATACGCAGTATTTT. Encoded protein: CASNWGVGTPSTDTQYF.